Each of the 26 T cell receptor beta chains below was sequenced from the same sample in a study of somatic mutations in cytotoxic T cells in rheumatoid arthritis. Sequencing was performed with immunoSEQ multiplex PCR; in TCRdb, only in-frame clones are kept and a portion is missing. The sample includes more than 9,000 clones, under 95% of them seen just once. The sample taken for sequencing was CD8+ T cells sorted from blood. These receptor sequences come from a woman under 30 with rheumatoid arthritis.

The chain combines TRBV9 with TRBJ2-1, with 10 bases lining up with TRBD2. This CDR3 has 15 residues. Germline V gene data show CDR1 as SGDLS and CDR2 as YYNGEE. The V segment lost 4 bases and the J segment 6 bases; nucleotides outside the gene matches: 7. The CDR3 region has the DNA TGTGCCAGCAGCACCCAGCGGGGGGGCCTCAATGAGCAGTTCTTC. This gives the protein CASSTQRGGLNEQFF.

The CDR3 nucleotides read TGTGCCAGCAGTTACCCAACTAGAATGGGGACCTACGAGCAGTACTTC. The encoded protein is CASSYPTRMGTYEQYF. The chain combines TRBV6-5 with TRBJ2-7; a possible D gene is TRBD2 (5 bases). V dropped 2 bases and J dropped 2 bases, with 16 bases sitting between them. CDR3 size: 16 residues. Germline-derived CDR1 and CDR2 are MNHEY and SVGAGI.

The chain recombines TRBV29-1 with TRBJ2-1, with 7 bases identical to TRBD1. The CDR3 loop spans 13 amino acids. The V and J ends lost 7 bases and 4 bases, in that order; junction bases with no gene match: 7. Germline CDR1 SQVTM, CDR2 ANQGSEA. The CDR3 DNA follows: TGCAGCGGATCGACAGGGATATACAATGAGCAGTTCTTC. Translating it yields CSGSTGIYNEQFF.

The rearrangement links TRBV19 to TRBJ2-2; a weak D match, TRBD1 (5 bases). CDR3 length: 14 amino acids. In germline, CDR1 is LNHDA, CDR2 SQIVND (reference sequence). V was clipped by 6 bases and J by 2 bases, with 10 bases between them. The CDR3 protein is CASRQTDNTGELFF. CDR3 DNA sequence: TGTGCCAGTAGACAGACAGATAACACCGGGGAGCTGTTTTTT.

Note on this clone: The same CDR3 can be traced to other DNA sequences in this sample. This chain uses TRBV9 with TRBJ2-1; TRBD2 agrees at 7 bases. The CDR3 runs 16 residues. The trim removed 4 bases at V and 0 bases at J, leaving 7 bases unmatched. The germline CDR1 and CDR2 sequences are SGDLS and YYNGEE. CDR3 DNA: TGTGCCAGCAGCTTGCTACGGGGGGTCTCCTACAATGAGCAGTTCTTC. It yields the protein CASSLLRGVSYNEQFF.

The chain combines TRBV5-1 with TRBJ2-7, with 10 bases aligning to TRBD1. The V gene end was trimmed by 2 bases and the J gene end by 6 bases; junction bases not matched to a gene: 5. The CDR3 is 14 residues long. Germline lookup yields CDR1 SGHRS and CDR2 YFSETQ. CDR3 sequence: CASSFGTGVIEQYF. The CDR3 coding sequence is TGCGCCAGCAGCTTTGGGACAGGGGTCATCGAGCAGTACTTC.

The chain has TRBV7-6 and TRBJ2-7; D is perhaps TRBD1 (5 bases). The V gene's germline CDR1 is SGHVS and CDR2 FNYEAQ. The V and J ends lost 1 base and 2 bases respectively, with 9 bases between them. CDR3 size: 14 residues. DNA for the CDR3: TGTGCCAGCAGCTTAGGCCAGGGCGCCTACGAGCAGTACTTC. Its translation is CASSLGQGAYEQYF.

The chain uses TRBV28 and TRBJ2-5, with a weak D call TRBD1 (5 bases). This CDR3 spans 15 amino acids. The V gene lost 3 bases and the J gene lost 0 bases, with 11 bases spanning the gap. CDR1 and CDR2 (germline): MDHEN, SYDVKM. The CDR3, as DNA: TGTGCCAGCAGTTTTGTAGGGGAAAACCAAGAGACCCAGTACTTC. It translates to CASSFVGENQETQYF. The complete variable domain, with remaining parts taken from reference TRBV28 and TRBJ2-5, reads DVKVTQSSRYLVKRTGEKVFLECVQDMDHENMFWYRQDPGLGLRLIYFSYDVKMKEKGDIPEGYSVSREKKERFSLILESASTNQTSMYLCASSFVGENQETQYFGPGTRLLVL.

J is TRBJ2-1 and V is TRBV9, with D maybe TRBD2 (6 bases). Germline V CDR1 and CDR2: SGDLS, YYNGEE. The CDR3 extends over 16 amino acids. The V end was cut by 7 bases, the J end by 12 bases, with 29 bases between. In DNA, the CDR3 is TGTGCCAGCGGCGGGCCCACCGGGACTTCCTCACATGTGCAGTTCTTC. Protein sequence: CASGGPTGTSSHVQFF.

This chain links TRBV4-3 with TRBJ2-5, with D maybe TRBD2 (6 bases). The last part of the DNA fits TRBJ2-7 better; the J call may be wrong. Germline loops: CDR1 LGHNA, CDR2 YSLEER. The CDR3 contains 15 residues. The CDR3 sequence: CASSQGSSANYEQYF. The CDR3 bases are TGCGCCAGCAGCCAAGGATCTAGCGCAAACTACGAGCAGTACTTC.

This chain uses TRBV6-6 with TRBJ1-6; TRBD1 is a possible D gene (5 bases). This CDR3 has 15 amino acids. CDR1 and CDR2 from the germline V gene are MNHNY and SVGAGI (reference sequence). The ends were cut back, 6 bases at V and 5 bases at J, with 14 bases in the middle. The DNA of the CDR3 is TGTGCCAGCAGGGACCCGACAGAGAATAATTCACCCCTCCACTTT. The encoded protein is CASRDPTENNSPLHF.

The V call is TRBV9, the J call TRBJ2-7; perhaps TRBD1 as D (5 bases). Germline V gene data show CDR1 as SGDLS and CDR2 as YYNGEE. V was cut by 4 bases and J by 1 base, with 9 bases left in between. There are 13 residues in the CDR3. The CDR3 is CASSQAGSYEQYF. The CDR3 DNA sequence: TGTGCCAGCAGCCAAGCAGGGTCCTACGAGCAGTACTTC. Together with reference TRBV9 and TRBJ2-7, the CDR3 gives the full variable domain: DSGVTQTPKHLITATGQRVTLRCSPRSGDLSVYWYQQSLDQGLQFLIQYYNGEERAKGNILERFSAQQFPDLHSELNLSSLELGDSALYFCASSQAGSYEQYFGPGTRLTVT.

This clone was detected once. The CDR3 DNA is TGTGCCAGCAGTTACGGGCAGATGAACACTGAAGCTTTCTTT. Translation: CASSYGQMNTEAFF. The chain employs TRBV6-5 and TRBJ1-1; D gene ambiguous. V lost 2 bases and J 0 bases, leaving 7 bases between the germline ends. CDR1 MNHEY and CDR2 SVGAGI come from the germline V gene. The CDR3 is made up of 14 amino acids.

The chain recombines TRBV10-3 with TRBJ2-2; possible D gene TRBD2, 7 bases. Germline CDR1 is ENHRY and CDR2 is SYGVKD. V was cut by 8 bases and J by 7 bases, with 17 bases left in between. The CDR3 loop spans 14 amino acids. Here the CDR3 reads CAIEGGGLSGELFF. DNA of the CDR3: TGTGCCATCGAGGGGGGGGGCCTAAGCGGGGAGCTGTTTTTT.

CDR3 amino acids: CASSGIAGGPRDNEQFF. Here the CDR3 DNA reads TGCGCCAGCAGTGGAATAGCGGGAGGGCCGAGGGACAATGAGCAGTTCTTC. The J gene is TRBJ2-1, the V gene TRBV10-1; TRBD2 aligns across 11 bases. V lost 4 bases and J lost 5; bases outside the gene matches: 10. Germline V CDR1 and CDR2: WNHNN, SYGVQD (reference sequence). This CDR3 comprises 17 residues.

The chain is built from TRBV19 and TRBJ2-7, with 9 bases matching TRBD1. V shed 4 bases, J shed 5 bases, and the junction held 9 bases outside the gene matches. Per the germline V gene, CDR1 is LNHDA and CDR2 is SQIVND (reference sequence). The CDR3 is made up of 15 amino acids. The CDR3: CASSRGRDRVNEQYF. The CDR3 DNA sequence: TGTGCCAGTAGTAGGGGCCGGGACAGGGTTAACGAGCAGTACTTC.

CDR3 sequence: CASGLGGTGELFF. CDR3 sequence (DNA): TGTGCTAGTGGTTTGGGAGGGACCGGGGAGCTGTTTTTT. J is TRBJ2-2 and V is TRBV12-5, with D perhaps matching TRBD2 (5 bases). Between the trimmed V and J ends, which lost 1 base and 5 bases, there was a span of 5 bases. CDR1 and CDR2 (germline): LGHNT, FRNRAP. The CDR3 covers 13 residues. The full variable domain, in which reference TRBV12-5 and TRBJ2-2 provide the parts outside the CDR3, is DARVTQTPRHKVTEMGQEVTMRCQPILGHNTVFWYRQTMMQGLELLAYFRNRAPLDDSGMPKDRFSAEMPDATLATLKIQPSEPRDSAVYFCASGLGGTGELFFGEGSRLTVL.

CDR3 loop: CASSVFTPGQQETQYF. The CDR3 DNA is TGTGCCAGCAGTGTATTTACCCCGGGACAACAAGAGACCCAGTACTTC. The chain uses TRBV25-1 and TRBJ2-5; the D gene is possibly TRBD1 (6 bases). CDR1 is MGHDK, CDR2 SYGVNS, per germline. The ends were cut back, 4 bases at V and 2 bases at J, with 17 bases in the middle. The CDR3 spans 16 residues.

On this clone itself: Sequence at one end of the junction differs from germline and may be a read error. The gene calls are TRBV11-3 and TRBJ2-3, with TRBD1 matching over 10 bases. This CDR3 comprises 17 residues. The germline V gene has CDR1 SGHNT and CDR2 YENEEA. CDR3 sequence reads: CASSLDLPGQGTETQYF. CDR3 bases: TGTGCCAGCAGCTTAGACCTCCCGGGACAGGGGACAGAAACGCAGTATTTT.

CDR3 nucleotides: TGCGCCAGCAGCCTAACAACGGGGAAAAGCGATGAGCAGTTCTTC. The encoded protein is CASSLTTGKSDEQFF. J is TRBJ2-1 and V is TRBV4-3, with D possibly TRBD2 on 5 matching bases. CDR3 size: 15 residues. The V gene's germline CDR1 is LGHNA and CDR2 YSLEER. Trimming removed 4 bases from V and 8 bases from J, with 18 bases in between.

This clone has only a few counts. This rearrangement joins TRBV19 to TRBJ2-7, with TRBD2 matching over 10 bases. Trimming cost V 3 bases and J 6 bases; bases outside gene matches: 5. From germline, CDR1 is LNHDA and CDR2 SQIVND (reference sequence). The CDR3 totals 14 residues. The CDR3 here is CASSIYLAGAEQYF. CDR3 in DNA: TGTGCCAGTAGTATTTATCTAGCGGGGGCCGAGCAGTACTTC.

The chain's CDR3 is CASSFVIGPGGEQFF. DNA of the CDR3: TGTGCCAGCAGTTTTGTGATAGGTCCCGGGGGTGAGCAGTTCTTC. V usage is TRBV27 and J usage is TRBJ2-1; weak D call: TRBD2 (6 bases). There are 15 residues in the CDR3. The germline V gene encodes CDR1 MNHEY and CDR2 SMNVEV (reference sequence). V shed 3 bases and J shed 9 bases, with 18 bases lying between them.

V is TRBV14 and J is TRBJ2-3, with D uncertain. Trimming stripped 4 bases from V and 4 bases from J, with 3 bases between. This CDR3 contains 11 residues. Germline lookup yields CDR1 SGHDN and CDR2 FVKESK. The CDR3 spells CASSLADTQYF. The DNA for the CDR3 is TGTGCCAGCAGCCTAGCAGATACGCAGTATTTT.

This clone was recorded only once. This sequence joins TRBV2 and TRBJ1-2, with 7 bases aligning to TRBD1. The ends lost 2 bases at V and 6 bases at J; junction bases unmatched: 15. The CDR3 extends over 17 amino acids. The V gene's germline CDR1 is SNHLY and CDR2 FYNNEI. CDR3 in DNA: TGTGCCAGCAGTGAAAGCCCTTTCCCCGGGACAGAAAATGGCTACACCTTC. Translation gives CASSESPFPGTENGYTF.

The chain is built from TRBV27 and TRBJ2-1; D is possibly TRBD2 (6 bases). The length of the CDR3 is 11 residues. Germline values: CDR1 MNHEY, CDR2 SMNVEV (reference sequence). V shed 8 bases and J shed 4 bases, with 6 bases lying between them. CDR3 region: CASGGYNEQFF. The DNA for the CDR3 is TGTGCCAGCGGGGGGTACAATGAGCAGTTCTTC.

Only one count was recorded for this clone. CDR3 residues: CASSLVGGEAETQYF. CDR3 in DNA: TGTGCCAGCAGCTTAGTGGGAGGGGAAGCGGAGACCCAGTACTTC. This chain uses TRBV7-9 with TRBJ2-5; TRBD2 aligns across 7 bases. The germline V gene encodes CDR1 SEHNR and CDR2 FQNEAQ (reference sequence). V dropped 1 base and J dropped 5; count of bases not matched to a gene: 7. The CDR3 loop spans 15 amino acids.